Listed here are 13 T cell receptor beta chains from one sample, sequenced in a study of T cell clones after liver transplantation. TCRdb's copy holds only in-frame clones and misses some; the assay was immunoSEQ multiplex PCR. The data contain around 51,000 clones, about 86% of them singletons. Sequenced here: CD8+ T cells from blood, sampled 12 months after liver transplant. All receptors derive from a human patient who received a liver transplant. The T cells may come from the graft donor.

This chain joins TRBV11-2 and TRBJ2-2; D is perhaps TRBD1 or TRBD2 (5 bases each). This CDR3 is built from 18 residues. V dropped 2 bases and J dropped 1 base, with 17 bases sitting between them. Germline CDR1 and CDR2: SGHAT and FQNNGV. The CDR3 sequence: CASSLQTGTQWNTGELFF. CDR3 nucleotide sequence: TGTGCCAGCAGCTTACAAACCGGGACCCAGTGGAACACCGGGGAGCTGTTTTTT.

The chain recombines TRBV27 with TRBJ2-7; D possibly corresponds to TRBD1 (5 bases). The CDR3 is 13 amino acids. Germline V gene data show CDR1 as MNHEY and CDR2 as SMNVEV (reference sequence). V lost 5 bases, J lost 4 bases, and 12 bases lay in between. The CDR3 DNA reads as TGTGCCAGCAGTCTACTTCCAGGGTACGAGCAGTACTTC. Protein sequence: CASSLLPGYEQYF.

V usage is TRBV28 and J usage is TRBJ1-2, with D maybe TRBD1 (5 bases). Looked up from germline, CDR1 is MDHEN and CDR2 is SYDVKM. Trimming pared 6 bases from V and 6 bases from J, leaving 11 bases between. The CDR3 sequence is 12 residues long. The CDR3 DNA follows: TGTGCCAGCAGCCCCCGGGGCGATGGCTACACCTTC. Translation gives CASSPRGDGYTF.

The V and J genes are TRBV7-9 and TRBJ2-3; D might be TRBD1 or TRBD2, each matching 6 bases. The CDR3 is 17 residues long. Germline CDR1 and CDR2: SEHNR and FQNEAQ (reference sequence). V was trimmed by 0 bases and J by 3 bases, leaving 16 bases between them. CDR3 DNA: TGTGCCAGCAGCTTAGCGCTCAGGGGAGGAGTAACAGATACGCAGTATTTT. Translating it yields CASSLALRGGVTDTQYF. The variable domain in full, completed from reference TRBV7-9 and TRBJ2-3, reads DTGVSQNPRHKITKRGQNVTFRCDPISEHNRLYWYRQTLGQGPEFLTYFQNEAQLEKSRLLSDRFSAERPKGSFSTLEIQRTEQGDSAMYLCASSLALRGGVTDTQYFGPGTRLTVL.

This chain links TRBV19 with TRBJ2-7, with TRBD2 matching over 9 bases. In germline, CDR1 is LNHDA, CDR2 SQIVND (reference sequence). There are 15 residues in the CDR3. V dropped 2 bases and J dropped 7; count of bases not matched to a gene: 9. CDR3 sequence reads: CASSIRPSGMEEQYF. The CDR3 nucleotides are TGTGCCAGTAGTATACGGCCTAGCGGGATGGAAGAGCAGTACTTC.

The rearrangement joins TRBV4-3 to TRBJ1-2, with D unclear. The CDR3 totals 11 residues. Trimming stripped 1 base from V and 8 bases from J, with 5 bases between. Germline V gene data show CDR1 as LGHNA and CDR2 as YSLEER. The CDR3 spells CASSQGWGYTF. The DNA of the CDR3 is TGCGCCAGCAGCCAAGGTTGGGGCTACACCTTC.

This chain joins TRBV4-1 and TRBJ1-1, with 8 bases matching TRBD1. CDR3 length equals 18 residues. J was trimmed by 4 bases and V by 1 base; bases with no gene match: 14. Germline V lookup: CDR1 MGHRA, CDR2 YSYEKL. CDR3 loop: CASSQGVGLGQGFTEAFF. CDR3 nucleotide sequence: TGCGCCAGCAGCCAAGGGGTGGGTCTAGGACAGGGATTCACTGAAGCTTTCTTT.

This clone has more than one count but fewer than ten. V usage is TRBV9 and J usage is TRBJ2-3; the D gene is possibly TRBD2 (6 bases). The V and J ends lost 0 bases and 5 bases respectively, with 10 bases between them. The germline V gene encodes CDR1 SGDLS and CDR2 YYNGEE. This CDR3 comprises 14 residues. CDR3 DNA sequence: TGTGCCAGCAGCGTAGCGGCGGGGCGAGATACGCAGTATTTT. Amino acids: CASSVAAGRDTQYF. Based on the CDR3 plus reference TRBV9 and TRBJ2-3, the full variable domain is DSGVTQTPKHLITATGQRVTLRCSPRSGDLSVYWYQQSLDQGLQFLIQYYNGEERAKGNILERFSAQQFPDLHSELNLSSLELGDSALYFCASSVAAGRDTQYFGPGTRLTVL.

The V gene is TRBV7-2, the J gene TRBJ2-7; D is ambiguous. In germline, CDR1 is SGHTA, CDR2 FQGNSA. This CDR3 contains 16 residues. Trimming took 4 bases from V and 1 from J, leaving 17 bases between them. This CDR3 is CASSSSGPHLSYEQYF. In DNA form, the CDR3 reads TGTGCCAGCAGCTCCTCTGGACCGCATCTTTCCTACGAGCAGTACTTC.

The chain combines TRBV6-4 with TRBJ2-7, with no clear D. Looked up from germline, CDR1 is MRHNA and CDR2 is SNTAGT. V gave up 3 bases and J gave up 0 bases, with 6 bases separating them. The CDR3 is 13 residues long. The CDR3 DNA sequence: TGTGCCAGCAGTGATGGGGTCTCCTACGAGCAGTACTTC. Translation: CASSDGVSYEQYF.

The chain uses TRBV4-1 and TRBJ1-1; a possible D gene is TRBD1 (5 bases). Germline assignment: CDR1 MGHRA and CDR2 YSYEKL. The V and J ends lost 4 bases and 2 bases respectively, with 11 bases between them. CDR3 length: 14 amino acids. The CDR3 sequence is CASSPRGPNTEAFF. CDR3 DNA sequence: TGCGCCAGCAGCCCTCGGGGCCCTAACACTGAAGCTTTCTTT.

This sequence joins TRBV5-1 and TRBJ2-7; the D gene is possibly TRBD2 (6 bases). Germline V gene lookup returns CDR1 SGHRS and CDR2 YFSETQ. The CDR3 sequence is 14 residues long. V dropped 0 bases and J dropped 3 bases, with 10 bases sitting between them. CDR3 bases: TGCGCCAGCAGCTTGGGCTGGGGACTCTACGAGCAGTACTTC. Protein sequence: CASSLGWGLYEQYF.

The rearrangement uses TRBV6-4 and TRBJ2-5; 8 bases are a match to TRBD1. There are 18 residues in the CDR3. The trim removed 0 bases at V and 1 base at J, leaving 10 bases unmatched. CDR1 and CDR2 (germline): MRHNA, SNTAGT. This CDR3 is CASSDSGTGPPPQETQYF. Here the CDR3 DNA reads TGTGCCAGCAGTGACTCGGGGACAGGACCACCGCCCCAAGAGACCCAGTACTTC.